The T cell receptor beta chain under discussion was sequenced for a study of beta chain features in type 1 diabetes. Across the whole study: All of the samples together had 107,917,701 sorted cells examined. Findings and limits, study-wide: When VDJ junctions were examined, type 1 diabetes patients showed fewer insertions and more deletions.

Via CD45RO/CCR7/CD25/CD127/CD95/CD27, cells of the CD4+ naive, central memory, regulatory and stem cell-like memory subsets were sorted. This clone has just a few counts. Antigen specificity is unknown. Sequencing targeted expressed TCRB transcripts, as all isolated RNA had been reverse transcribed. Clones were sequenced by immunoSEQ multiplex PCR, and TCRdb holds only the in-frame ones, with some missing. This table has about 330,000 clones, more than 9.5% appearing once. The length of the CDR3 is 14 residues. Germline CDR1 is SQVTM and CDR2 is ANQGSEA. V was pared by 7 bases and J by 4 bases, with 16 bases between.

The source material was naive CD4+ T cells from blood. The receptor was isolated from a woman aged 25 to 39 in good health. V is TRBV29-1 and J is TRBJ2-2; D perhaps matches TRBD2 (6 bases). CDR3 protein: CSARDSGGTGELFF. The CDR3, as DNA: TGCAGCGCCCGGGATAGCGGCGGCACCGGGGAGCTGTTTTTT.